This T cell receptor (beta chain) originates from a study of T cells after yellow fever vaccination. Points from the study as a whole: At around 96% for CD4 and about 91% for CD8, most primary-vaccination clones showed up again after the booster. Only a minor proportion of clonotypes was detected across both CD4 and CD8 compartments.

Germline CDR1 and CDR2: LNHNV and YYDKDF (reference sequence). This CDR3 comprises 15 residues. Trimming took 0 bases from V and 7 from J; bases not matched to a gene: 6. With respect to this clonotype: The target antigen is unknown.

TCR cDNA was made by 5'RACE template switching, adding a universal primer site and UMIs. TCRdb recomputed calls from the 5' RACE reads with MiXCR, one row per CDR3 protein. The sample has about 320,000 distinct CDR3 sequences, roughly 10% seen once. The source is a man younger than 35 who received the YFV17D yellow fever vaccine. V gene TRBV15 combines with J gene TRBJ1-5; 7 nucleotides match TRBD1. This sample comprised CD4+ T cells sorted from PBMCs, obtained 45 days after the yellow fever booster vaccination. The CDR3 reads CATSRDPTGRQPQHF. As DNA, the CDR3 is TGTGCCACCAGCAGAGATCCGACAGGGAGGCAGCCCCAGCATTTT.